The entry that follows covers one TCR beta chain sequence. Its matching antigen is unknown. At one end, the junction sequence differs from germline, possibly due to a read error. The authors' processing: Clinicopathological groups supplied CDR3 differences that were used to build a distant-metastasis classifier for papillary thyroid cancer. MiXCR re-clonotyped the PCR reads for TCRdb. TCRdb, not the original authors, processed these V and J calls. The repertoire includes roughly 58,000 clones, approximately 4.1% of them detected once, and about a fifth sits in the top ten. Germline V gene data show CDR1 as LNHNV and CDR2 as YYDKDF (reference sequence). This CDR3 is built from 18 residues. These data come from a study of metastatic and nonmetastatic thyroid tumors. Whole-study context: Repertoire comparisons spanned blood and tumor or nodule tissue from malignant and benign thyroid patients.

Each patient went into thyroid surgery without having received any treatment. Study-level points and caveats: Patients with malignant thyroid tumors reportedly had significantly higher TCR beta diversity than those with benign nodules, in blood and tumor.

This sequence originates from a female donor with papillary thyroid cancer or a benign thyroid nodule (not recorded which). Some clones in this sample may be carry-over from other donors' samples. The chain employs TRBV15 and TRBJ2-3, with D possibly being TRBD2 (5 bases). The sample was blood. The CDR3 spells CASSRDIAREPSTDTQYF. CDR3 DNA: TGTGCCTCCAGCAGAGATATAGCGCGAGAGCCTAGCACAGATACGCAGTATTTT.